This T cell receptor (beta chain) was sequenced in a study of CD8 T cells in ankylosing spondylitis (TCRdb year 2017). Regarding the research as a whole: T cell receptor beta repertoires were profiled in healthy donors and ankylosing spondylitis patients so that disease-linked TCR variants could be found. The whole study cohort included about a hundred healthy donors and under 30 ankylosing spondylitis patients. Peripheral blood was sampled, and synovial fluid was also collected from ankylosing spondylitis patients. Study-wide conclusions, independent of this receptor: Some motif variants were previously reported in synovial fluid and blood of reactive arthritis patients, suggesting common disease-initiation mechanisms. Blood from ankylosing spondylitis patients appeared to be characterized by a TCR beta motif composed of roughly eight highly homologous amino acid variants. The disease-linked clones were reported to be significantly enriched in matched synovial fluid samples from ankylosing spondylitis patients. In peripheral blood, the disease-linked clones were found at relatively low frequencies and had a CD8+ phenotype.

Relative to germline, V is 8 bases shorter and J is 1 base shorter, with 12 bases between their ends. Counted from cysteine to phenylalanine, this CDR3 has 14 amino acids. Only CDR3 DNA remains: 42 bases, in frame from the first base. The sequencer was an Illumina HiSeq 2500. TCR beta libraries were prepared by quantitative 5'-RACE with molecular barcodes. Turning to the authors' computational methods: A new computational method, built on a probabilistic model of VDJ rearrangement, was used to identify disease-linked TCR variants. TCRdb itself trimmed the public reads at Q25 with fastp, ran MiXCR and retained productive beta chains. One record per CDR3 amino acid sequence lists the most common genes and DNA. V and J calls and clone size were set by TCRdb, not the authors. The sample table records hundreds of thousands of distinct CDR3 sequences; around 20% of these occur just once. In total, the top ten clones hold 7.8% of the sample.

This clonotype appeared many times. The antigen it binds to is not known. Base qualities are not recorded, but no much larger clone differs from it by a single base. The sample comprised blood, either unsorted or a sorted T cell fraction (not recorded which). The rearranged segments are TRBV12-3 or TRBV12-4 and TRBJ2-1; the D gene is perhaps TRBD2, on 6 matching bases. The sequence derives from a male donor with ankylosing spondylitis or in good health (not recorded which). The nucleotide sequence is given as TGTGCCAGCCTCGCGGGGTCATCCTACAATGAGCAGTTCTTC. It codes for CASLAGSSYNEQFF.